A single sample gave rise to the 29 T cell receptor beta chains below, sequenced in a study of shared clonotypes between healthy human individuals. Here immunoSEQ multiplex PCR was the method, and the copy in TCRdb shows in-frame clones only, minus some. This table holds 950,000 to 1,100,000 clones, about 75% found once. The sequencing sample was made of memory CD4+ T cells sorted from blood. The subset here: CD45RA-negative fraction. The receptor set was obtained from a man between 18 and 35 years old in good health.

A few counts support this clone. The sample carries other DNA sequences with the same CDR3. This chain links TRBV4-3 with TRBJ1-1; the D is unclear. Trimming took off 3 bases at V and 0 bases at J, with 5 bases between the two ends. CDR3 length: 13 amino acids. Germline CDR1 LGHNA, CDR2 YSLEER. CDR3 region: CASSQVMNTEAFF. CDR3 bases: TGCGCCAGCAGCCAGGTTATGAACACTGAAGCTTTCTTT.

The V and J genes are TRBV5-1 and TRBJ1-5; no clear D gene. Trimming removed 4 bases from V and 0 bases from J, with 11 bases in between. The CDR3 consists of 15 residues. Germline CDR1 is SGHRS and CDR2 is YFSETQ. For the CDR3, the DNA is TGCGCCAGCAGCGAGGACGGAGATAGCAATCAGCCCCAGCATTTT. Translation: CASSEDGDSNQPQHF.

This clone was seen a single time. The CDR3 loop reads CASSPDRGPYGYTF. In nucleotides, the CDR3 is TGTGCCAGCAGCCCCGACAGGGGCCCCTATGGCTACACCTTC. This sequence joins TRBV9 and TRBJ1-2, with 8 bases aligning to TRBD1. The CDR3 sequence is 14 residues long. V lost 4 bases, J lost 4 bases, and 6 bases stayed unmatched. Germline CDR1 SGDLS, CDR2 YYNGEE.

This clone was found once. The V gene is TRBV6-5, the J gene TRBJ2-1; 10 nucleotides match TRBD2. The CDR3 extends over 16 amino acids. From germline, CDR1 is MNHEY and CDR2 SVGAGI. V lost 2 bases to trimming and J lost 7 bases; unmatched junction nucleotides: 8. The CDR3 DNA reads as TGTGCCAGCAGTTACCGGAGCGGGAGGGCCGGAAATGAGCAGTTCTTC. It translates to CASSYRSGRAGNEQFF.

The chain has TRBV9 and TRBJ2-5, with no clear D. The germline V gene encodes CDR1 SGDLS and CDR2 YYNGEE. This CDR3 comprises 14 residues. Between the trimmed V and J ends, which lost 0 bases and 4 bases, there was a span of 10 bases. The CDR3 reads CASSVDPIRETQYF. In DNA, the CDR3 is TGTGCCAGCAGCGTAGACCCGATACGAGAGACCCAGTACTTC.

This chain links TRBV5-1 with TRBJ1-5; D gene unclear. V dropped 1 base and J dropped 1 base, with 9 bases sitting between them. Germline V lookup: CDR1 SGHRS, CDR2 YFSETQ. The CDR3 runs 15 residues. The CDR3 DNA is TGCGCCAGCAGCTTGTTTGGCGCGAGCAATCAGCCCCAGCATTTT. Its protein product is CASSLFGASNQPQHF. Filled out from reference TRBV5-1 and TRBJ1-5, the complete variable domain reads KAGVTQTPRYLIKTRGQQVTLSCSPISGHRSVSWYQQTPGQGLQFLFEYFSETQRNKGNFPGRFSGRQFSNSRSEMNVSTLELGDSALYLCASSLFGASNQPQHFGDGTRLSIL.

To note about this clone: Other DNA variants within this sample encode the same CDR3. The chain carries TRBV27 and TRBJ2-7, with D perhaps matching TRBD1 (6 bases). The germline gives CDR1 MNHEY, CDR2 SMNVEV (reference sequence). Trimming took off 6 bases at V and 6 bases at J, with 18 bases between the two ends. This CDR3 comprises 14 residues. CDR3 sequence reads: CASRLQGTSSEQYF. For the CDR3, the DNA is TGTGCCAGCAGATTACAGGGTACAAGTTCCGAGCAGTACTTC.

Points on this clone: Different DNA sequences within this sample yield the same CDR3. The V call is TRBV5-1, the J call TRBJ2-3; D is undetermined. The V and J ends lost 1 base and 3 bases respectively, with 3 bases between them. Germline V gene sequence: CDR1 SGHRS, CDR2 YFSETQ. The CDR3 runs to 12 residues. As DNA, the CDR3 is TGCGCCAGCAGCTTGCGGACAGATACGCAGTATTTT. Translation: CASSLRTDTQYF.

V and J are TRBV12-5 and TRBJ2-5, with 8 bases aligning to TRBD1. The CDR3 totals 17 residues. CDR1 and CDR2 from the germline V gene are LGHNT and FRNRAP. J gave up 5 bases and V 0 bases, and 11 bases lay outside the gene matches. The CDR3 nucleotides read TGTGCTAGTGGTTTGGTAACCAGGGCAGGGGGCGCGGAGACCCAGTACTTC. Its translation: CASGLVTRAGGAETQYF.

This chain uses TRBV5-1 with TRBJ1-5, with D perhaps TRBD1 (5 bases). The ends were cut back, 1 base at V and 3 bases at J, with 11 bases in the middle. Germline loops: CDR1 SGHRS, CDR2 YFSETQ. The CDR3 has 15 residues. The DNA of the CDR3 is TGCGCCAGCAGCTTGCAGGGCCAGTTCAATCAGCCCCAGCATTTT. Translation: CASSLQGQFNQPQHF.

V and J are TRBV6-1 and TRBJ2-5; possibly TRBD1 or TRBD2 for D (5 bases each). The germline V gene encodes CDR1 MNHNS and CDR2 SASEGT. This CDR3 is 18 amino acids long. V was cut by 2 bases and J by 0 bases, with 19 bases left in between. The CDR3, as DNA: TGTGCCAGCAGTGAAATCTTTATTGGGACGGGGAACCAAGAGACCCAGTACTTC. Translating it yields CASSEIFIGTGNQETQYF.

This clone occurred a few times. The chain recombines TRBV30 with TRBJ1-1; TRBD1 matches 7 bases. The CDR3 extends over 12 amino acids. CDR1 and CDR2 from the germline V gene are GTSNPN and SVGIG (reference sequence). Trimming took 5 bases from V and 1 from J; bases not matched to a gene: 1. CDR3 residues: CAWDRENTEAFF. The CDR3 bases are TGTGCCTGGGACAGGGAGAACACTGAAGCTTTCTTT.

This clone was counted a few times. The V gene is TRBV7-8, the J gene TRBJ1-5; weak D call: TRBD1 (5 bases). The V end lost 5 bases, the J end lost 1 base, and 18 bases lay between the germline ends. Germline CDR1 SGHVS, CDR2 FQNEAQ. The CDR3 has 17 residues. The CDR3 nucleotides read TGTGCCAGCAGCCCTCGTTGGGGGAAAGGGAGCAATCAGCCCCAGCATTTT. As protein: CASSPRWGKGSNQPQHF.

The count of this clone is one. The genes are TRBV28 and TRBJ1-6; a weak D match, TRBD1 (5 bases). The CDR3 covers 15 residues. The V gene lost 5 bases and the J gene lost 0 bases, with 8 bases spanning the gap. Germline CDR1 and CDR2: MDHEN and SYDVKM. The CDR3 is CASSRGSSYNSPLHF. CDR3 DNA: TGTGCCAGCAGTCGGGGGAGCTCCTATAATTCACCCCTCCACTTT.

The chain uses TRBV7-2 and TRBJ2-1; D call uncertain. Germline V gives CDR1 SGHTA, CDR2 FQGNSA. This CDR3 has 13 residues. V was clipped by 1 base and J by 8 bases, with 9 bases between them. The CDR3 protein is CASSLEAIHEQFF. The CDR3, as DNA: TGTGCCAGCAGCTTAGAAGCGATCCATGAGCAGTTCTTC. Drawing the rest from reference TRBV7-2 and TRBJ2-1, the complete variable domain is GAGVSQSPSNKVTEKGKDVELRCDPISGHTALYWYRQSLGQGLEFLIYFQGNSAPDKSGLPSDRFSAERTGGSVSTLTIQRTQQEDSAVYLCASSLEAIHEQFFGPGTRLTVL.

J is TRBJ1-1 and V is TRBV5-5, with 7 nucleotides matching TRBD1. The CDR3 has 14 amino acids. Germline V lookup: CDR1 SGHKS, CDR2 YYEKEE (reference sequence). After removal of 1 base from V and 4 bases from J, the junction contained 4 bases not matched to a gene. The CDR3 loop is CASSLRSGGTEAFF. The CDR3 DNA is TGTGCCAGCAGCTTGAGGTCAGGGGGCACTGAAGCTTTCTTT.

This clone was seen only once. Written as DNA, the CDR3 is TGTGCCAGCAGCTTAGATTATAGCAATCAGCCCCAGCATTTT. Amino acid sequence: CASSLDYSNQPQHF. The genes are TRBV7-9 and TRBJ1-5; D is ambiguous. In germline, CDR1 is SEHNR, CDR2 FQNEAQ (reference sequence). There are 14 residues in the CDR3. V was trimmed by 1 base and J by 0 bases, leaving 4 bases between them.

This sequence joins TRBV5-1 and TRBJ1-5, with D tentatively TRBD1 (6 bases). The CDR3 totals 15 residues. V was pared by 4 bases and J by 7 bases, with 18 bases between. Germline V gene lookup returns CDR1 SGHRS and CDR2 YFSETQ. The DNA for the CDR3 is TGCGCCAGCAGCCTAACGGGGGGGCGGGAACAGCCCCAGCATTTT. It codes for CASSLTGGREQPQHF.

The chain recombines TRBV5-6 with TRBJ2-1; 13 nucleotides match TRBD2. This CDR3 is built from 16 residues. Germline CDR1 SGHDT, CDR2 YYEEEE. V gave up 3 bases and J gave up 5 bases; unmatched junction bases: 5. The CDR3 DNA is TGTGCCAGCAGCTGGAAAGGGACTAGCGGGGACAATGAGCAGTTCTTC. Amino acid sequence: CASSWKGTSGDNEQFF.

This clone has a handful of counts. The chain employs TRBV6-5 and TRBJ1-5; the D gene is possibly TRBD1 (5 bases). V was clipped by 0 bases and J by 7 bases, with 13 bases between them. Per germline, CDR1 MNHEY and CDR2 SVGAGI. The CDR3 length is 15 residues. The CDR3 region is CASSYSNQGDQPQHF. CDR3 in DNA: TGTGCCAGCAGTTACTCGAATCAGGGAGACCAGCCCCAGCATTTT.

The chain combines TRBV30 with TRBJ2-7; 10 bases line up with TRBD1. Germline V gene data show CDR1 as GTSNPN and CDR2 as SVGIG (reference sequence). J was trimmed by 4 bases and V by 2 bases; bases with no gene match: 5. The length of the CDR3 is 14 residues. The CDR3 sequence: CAWSSTGGRYEQYF. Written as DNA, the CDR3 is TGTGCCTGGAGTTCGACAGGGGGCAGGTACGAGCAGTACTTC.

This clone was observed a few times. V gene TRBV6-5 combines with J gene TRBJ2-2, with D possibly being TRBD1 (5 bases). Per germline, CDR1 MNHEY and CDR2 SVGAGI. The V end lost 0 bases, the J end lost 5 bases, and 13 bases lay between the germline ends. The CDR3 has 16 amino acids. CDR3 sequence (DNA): TGTGCCAGCAGTTACTCTAACGGACATCGGACCGGGGAGCTGTTTTTT. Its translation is CASSYSNGHRTGELFF.

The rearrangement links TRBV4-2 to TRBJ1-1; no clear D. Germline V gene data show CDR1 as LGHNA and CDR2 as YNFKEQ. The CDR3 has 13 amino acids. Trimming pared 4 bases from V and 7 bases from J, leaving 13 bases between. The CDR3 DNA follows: TGTGCCAGCAGCCTGAGGGCGGGGATTGAAGCTTTCTTT. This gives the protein CASSLRAGIEAFF.

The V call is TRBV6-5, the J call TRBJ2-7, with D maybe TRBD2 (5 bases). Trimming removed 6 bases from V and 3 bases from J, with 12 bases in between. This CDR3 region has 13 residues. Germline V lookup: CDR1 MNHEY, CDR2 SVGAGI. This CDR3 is CASRGAFNYEQYF. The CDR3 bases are TGTGCCAGCAGGGGAGCTTTTAACTACGAGCAGTACTTC.

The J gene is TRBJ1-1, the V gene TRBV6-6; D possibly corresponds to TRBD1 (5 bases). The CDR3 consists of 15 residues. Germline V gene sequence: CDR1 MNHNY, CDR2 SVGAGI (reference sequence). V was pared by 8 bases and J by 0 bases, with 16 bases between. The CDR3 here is CASDSGSPVNTEAFF. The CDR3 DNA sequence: TGTGCCAGCGATTCAGGGAGTCCCGTGAACACTGAAGCTTTCTTT.

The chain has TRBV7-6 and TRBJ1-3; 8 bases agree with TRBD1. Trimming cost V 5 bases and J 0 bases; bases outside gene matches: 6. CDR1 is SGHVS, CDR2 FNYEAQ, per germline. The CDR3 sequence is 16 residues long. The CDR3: CASSQGTGRSGNTIYF. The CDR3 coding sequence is TGTGCCAGCAGCCAAGGGACAGGCCGCTCTGGAAACACCATATATTTT.

The CDR3 spells CASSRTGHTEAFF. The CDR3 DNA is TGTGCCAGCAGCCGGACGGGACACACTGAAGCTTTCTTT. The V gene is TRBV6-1, the J gene TRBJ1-1; TRBD1 is a possible D gene (5 bases). The CDR3 totals 13 residues. V lost 6 bases, J lost 3 bases, and 11 bases lay in between. Looked up from germline, CDR1 is MNHNS and CDR2 is SASEGT.

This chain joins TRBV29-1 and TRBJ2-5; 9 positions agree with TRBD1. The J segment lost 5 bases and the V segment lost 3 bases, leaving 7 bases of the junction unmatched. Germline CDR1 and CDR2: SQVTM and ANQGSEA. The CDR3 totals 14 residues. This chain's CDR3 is CSVDGTGKEETQYF. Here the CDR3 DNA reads TGCAGCGTTGACGGGACAGGGAAGGAGGAGACCCAGTACTTC.

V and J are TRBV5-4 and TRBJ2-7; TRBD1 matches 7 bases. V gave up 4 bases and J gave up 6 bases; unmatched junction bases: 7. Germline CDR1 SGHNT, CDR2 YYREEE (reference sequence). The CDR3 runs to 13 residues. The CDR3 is CASSIGTAIEQYF. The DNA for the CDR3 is TGTGCCAGCAGCATCGGGACAGCTATCGAGCAGTACTTC.